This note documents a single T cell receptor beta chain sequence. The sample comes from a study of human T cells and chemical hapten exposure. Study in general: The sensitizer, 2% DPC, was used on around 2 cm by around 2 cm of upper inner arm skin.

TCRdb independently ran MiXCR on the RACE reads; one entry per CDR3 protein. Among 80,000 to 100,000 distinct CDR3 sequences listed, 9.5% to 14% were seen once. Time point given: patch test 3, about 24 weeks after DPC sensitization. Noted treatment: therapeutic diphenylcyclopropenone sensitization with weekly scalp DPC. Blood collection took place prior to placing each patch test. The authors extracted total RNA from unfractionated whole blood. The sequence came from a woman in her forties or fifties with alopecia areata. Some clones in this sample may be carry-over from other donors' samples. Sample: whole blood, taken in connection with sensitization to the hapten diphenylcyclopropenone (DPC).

The CDR3 sequence is CASSSDPGQDNQPQHF. As DNA, the CDR3 is TGTGCCAGCAGCTCCGATCCGGGACAGGACAATCAGCCCCAGCATTTT. The gene calls are TRBV4-2 and TRBJ1-5; 8 nucleotides agree with TRBD1. The CDR3 sequence is 16 residues long. Germline V gene lookup returns CDR1 LGHNA and CDR2 YNFKEQ. V lost 5 bases and J lost 3; bases outside the gene matches: 9.